The entry below gives a single T cell receptor beta chain sequence along with its context. This sample is drawn from a study of T cell changes during pregnancy in multiple sclerosis. V dropped 4 bases and J dropped 6 bases, with 24 bases sitting between them. Per germline, CDR1 LGHNA and CDR2 YNFKEQ. This CDR3 is 18 amino acids long. Measured with immunoSEQ multiplex PCR; TCRdb has only the in-frame clones, and not every one. The table includes about 98,000 clones, under 95% detected once. The sequenced sample was peripheral blood, obtained after pregnancy. The J gene is TRBJ1-4, the V gene TRBV4-2; no firm D call. The TCR sequence derives from a female donor in good health, enrolled as a control in a pregnancy study. Here the CDR3 reads CASSPLDGSSAIHEKLFF. CDR3 coding DNA: TGTGCCAGCAGCCCACTAGATGGCTCGAGCGCGATCCATGAAAAACTGTTTTTT.